Presented here are 32 T cell receptor beta chains from one specimen sequenced in a study of shared T cell receptors in the human thymus. The assay was immunoSEQ multiplex PCR, and TCRdb's table has in-frame clones only and misses some. The sample holds about 610,000 clones; 85% to 90% are singletons and the top ten take 0.0085% to 0.012%. The sample also formed part of further work on human thymus T cells.

The source material was thymocytes. These receptors were taken from a boy under two years old with a congenital heart defect.

This clone was counted only a few times. The chain joins TRBV19 to TRBJ2-1, with D perhaps TRBD2 (6 bases). Between the trimmed V and J ends, which lost 4 bases and 7 bases, there was a span of 20 bases. Germline CDR1 is LNHDA and CDR2 is SQIVND (reference sequence). The CDR3 extends over 16 amino acids. In DNA form, the CDR3 reads TGTGCCAGTAGTAGGGAGGAGGGCGTAGGTAGAAATGAGCAGTTCTTC. It yields the protein CASSREEGVGRNEQFF. Using reference TRBV19 and TRBJ2-1 for the parts outside the CDR3, the full variable domain is DGGITQSPKYLFRKEGQNVTLSCEQNLNHDAMYWYRQDPGQGLRLIYYSQIVNDFQKGDIAEGYSVSREKKESFPLTVTSAQKNPTAFYLCASSREEGVGRNEQFFGPGTRLTVL.

The chain links TRBV27 to TRBJ2-7, with a tentative D call TRBD2 (6 bases). Germline assignment: CDR1 MNHEY and CDR2 SMNVEV (reference sequence). This CDR3 has 16 residues. The V and J ends lost 4 bases and 2 bases respectively, with 18 bases between them. CDR3 loop: CASSSPGDRVPYEQYF. The CDR3 nucleotides are TGTGCCAGCAGTTCTCCGGGGGACCGAGTTCCCTACGAGCAGTACTTC.

The chain couples TRBV14 to TRBJ1-2; no firm D call. The CDR3 spans 15 residues. V lost 5 bases and J 2 bases, leaving 15 bases between the germline ends. Germline V gene data show CDR1 as SGHDN and CDR2 as FVKESK. CDR3 residues: CASSELDTLNYGYTF. The CDR3 region has the DNA TGTGCCAGCAGCGAACTAGACACGTTGAACTATGGCTACACCTTC.

The rearrangement uses TRBV28 and TRBJ2-1; D is possibly TRBD2 (5 bases). Germline V lookup: CDR1 MDHEN, CDR2 SYDVKM. The CDR3 sequence is 13 residues long. The V end was cut by 2 bases, the J end by 6 bases, with 8 bases between. CDR3 sequence: CASSLATTNEQFF. DNA of the CDR3: TGTGCCAGCAGTTTAGCGACTACCAATGAGCAGTTCTTC.

This chain connects TRBV10-3 to TRBJ1-1; 7 bases match TRBD1. There are 15 residues in the CDR3. J lost 3 bases, V lost 0 bases, and 4 bases had no gene match. CDR1 is ENHRY and CDR2 is SYGVKD in the germline V gene. This CDR3 is CAISESHRGDTEAFF. For the CDR3, the DNA is TGTGCCATCAGTGAGTCTCACAGGGGAGACACTGAAGCTTTCTTT.

Note on this clone: Other DNA sequences within the sample encode an identical CDR3. The V call is TRBV14, the J call TRBJ2-7; 12 positions match TRBD1. V lost 1 base and J lost 2; bases outside the gene matches: 0. Germline V gene data show CDR1 as SGHDN and CDR2 as FVKESK. The CDR3 is made up of 15 amino acids. This CDR3 reads CASSQGDRGPYEQYF. As DNA, the CDR3 is TGTGCCAGCAGCCAAGGGGACAGGGGGCCCTACGAGCAGTACTTC.

The chain carries TRBV11-3 and TRBJ1-2; 7 bases map to TRBD1. From germline, CDR1 is SGHNT and CDR2 YENEEA. With 2 bases clipped from V and 8 bases from J, the junction kept 5 bases outside the gene matches. The CDR3 loop spans 13 amino acids. The CDR3 coding sequence is TGTGCCAGCAGCTTAAATGACAGGGCAGGCTACACCTTC. Protein product: CASSLNDRAGYTF.

V usage is TRBV7-9 and J usage is TRBJ2-7; TRBD2 matches at 10 bases. Per germline, CDR1 SEHNR and CDR2 FQNEAQ (reference sequence). The CDR3 has 15 residues. Trimming removed 1 base from V and 2 bases from J; junction bases left unmatched: 2. CDR3 in amino acids: CASSLGTSGPYEQYF. Here the CDR3 DNA reads TGTGCCAGCAGCTTAGGGACTAGCGGTCCCTACGAGCAGTACTTC.

A few counts support this clone. The chain combines TRBV28 with TRBJ1-1; D gene uncertain. The V gene's germline CDR1 is MDHEN and CDR2 SYDVKM. The CDR3 consists of 12 residues. Trimming left V 7 bases short and J 4 bases short, with 10 bases between. CDR3 nucleotide sequence: TGTGCCAGCACGGGAGGAACCACTGAAGCTTTCTTT. As protein: CASTGGTTEAFF. Filled out from reference TRBV28 and TRBJ1-1, the complete variable domain reads DVKVTQSSRYLVKRTGEKVFLECVQDMDHENMFWYRQDPGLGLRLIYFSYDVKMKEKGDIPEGYSVSREKKERFSLILESASTNQTSMYLCASTGGTTEAFFGQGTRLTVV.

This chain connects TRBV4-1 to TRBJ2-7, with TRBD2 as a possible D gene (5 bases). The germline gives CDR1 MGHRA, CDR2 YSYEKL. Trimming cost V 0 bases and J 1 base, with 19 bases left between them. The CDR3 runs 18 residues. DNA of the CDR3: TGCGCCAGCAGCCAAGATGGGCATCTAGCAGTCCCGTCCTACGAGCAGTACTTC. Protein product: CASSQDGHLAVPSYEQYF.

This chain uses TRBV9 with TRBJ2-3; 8 positions match TRBD2. Per germline, CDR1 SGDLS and CDR2 YYNGEE. The CDR3 is 14 amino acids. Trimming at V came to 4 bases and at J to 4 bases, leaving 5 bases not matched to a gene. The CDR3, as DNA: TGTGCCAGCAGCCAAAGCGGGAGTCCAGATACGCAGTATTTT. As protein: CASSQSGSPDTQYF.

This clone was recorded only once. The chain joins TRBV7-2 to TRBJ2-1, with 7 nucleotides matching TRBD1. The germline CDR1 and CDR2 sequences are SGHTA and FQGNSA. The V gene end was trimmed by 6 bases and the J gene end by 4 bases; junction bases not matched to a gene: 9. This CDR3 region has 15 residues. The DNA of the CDR3 is TGTGCCAGCAGACCACCGGGACAGAGTTACAATGAGCAGTTCTTC. This codes for CASRPPGQSYNEQFF.

The gene calls are TRBV5-4 and TRBJ2-5; 10 nucleotides line up with TRBD1. Germline V CDR1 and CDR2: SGHNT, YYREEE (reference sequence). The junction had 14 bases not matched to a gene; V was cut back by 4 bases and J by 5 bases. The CDR3 has 17 residues. The CDR3 reads CASSARPGTGAGETQYF. DNA of the CDR3: TGTGCCAGCAGCGCACGACCCGGGACAGGGGCGGGCGAGACCCAGTACTTC.

This rearrangement joins TRBV27 to TRBJ2-2, with TRBD2 matching over 9 bases. Trimming removed 8 bases from V and 6 bases from J; junction bases left unmatched: 7. The CDR3 totals 14 residues. Germline V gene data show CDR1 as MNHEY and CDR2 as SMNVEV (reference sequence). CDR3 sequence (DNA): TGTGCCAGCTACTCTAGCGGGACCCCCGGGGAGCTGTTTTTT. It codes for CASYSSGTPGELFF.

CDR3 bases: TGTGCCAGTAGTATAAACGCGCACACTGAAGCTTTCTTT. It encodes CASSINAHTEAFF. This chain uses TRBV19 with TRBJ1-1; D gene uncertain. Germline CDR1 reads LNHDA; CDR2 reads SQIVND (reference sequence). The CDR3 extends over 13 amino acids. V was cut by 2 bases and J by 3 bases, with 7 bases left in between.

The gene calls are TRBV13 and TRBJ2-3, with D possibly being TRBD2 (6 bases). The CDR3 spans 15 residues. Germline lookup yields CDR1 PRHDT and CDR2 FYEKMQ (reference sequence). Trimming removed 5 bases from V and 0 bases from J, with 12 bases in between. The CDR3 nucleotides are TGTGCCAGCAGCCAAGCGGGTGTTAGCACAGATACGCAGTATTTT. This encodes CASSQAGVSTDTQYF.

This chain joins TRBV9 and TRBJ2-2; tentative D call: TRBD2 (6 bases). Trimming shortened V by 2 bases and J by 0 bases, and 11 bases separated the two germline ends. Germline loops: CDR1 SGDLS, CDR2 YYNGEE. This CDR3 spans 16 amino acids. The CDR3 DNA follows: TGTGCCAGCAGCGTCCGGGACTCCTCGAACACCGGGGAGCTGTTTTTT. It codes for CASSVRDSSNTGELFF.

This chain uses TRBV18 with TRBJ2-7; 8 bases line up with TRBD2. Germline V gives CDR1 KGHSH, CDR2 LQKENI. V lost 3 bases and J lost 11; bases outside the gene matches: 15. This CDR3 is built from 15 residues. Written as DNA, the CDR3 is TGTGCCAGCTCACCTTCGGGGGGGGCTCCCGAGGGGGAGTACTTC. It encodes CASSPSGGAPEGEYF.

The rearrangement links TRBV6-1 to TRBJ1-5; the match to TRBD1 covers 8 bases. Per the germline V gene, CDR1 is MNHNS and CDR2 is SASEGT. Germline trimming cut 8 bases from V and 5 bases from J; bases unmatched to any gene: 5. The CDR3 consists of 13 residues. The CDR3: CASEDRDYQPQHF. DNA of the CDR3: TGTGCCAGCGAGGACAGGGACTATCAGCCCCAGCATTTT.

The V call is TRBV5-4, the J call TRBJ2-2, with TRBD2 matching over 9 bases. V was pared by 0 bases and J by 5 bases, with 8 bases of the junction left unmatched. Germline CDR1 and CDR2: SGHNT and YYREEE (reference sequence). The CDR3 is made up of 17 amino acids. CDR3 loop: CASSLGESGRKTGELFF. CDR3 sequence (DNA): TGTGCCAGCAGCTTGGGAGAAAGCGGGAGGAAGACCGGGGAGCTGTTTTTT.

This sequence joins TRBV4-1 and TRBJ2-5; TRBD2 matches 8 bases. Unmatched junction bases numbered 14, after V lost 0 bases and J lost 14 bases. Germline V gene lookup returns CDR1 MGHRA and CDR2 YSYEKL. This CDR3 spans 15 amino acids. CDR3 amino acids: CASSQDLSGAEVRYF. For the CDR3, the DNA is TGCGCCAGCAGCCAAGATCTTAGCGGGGCCGAAGTTCGATACTTC.

The V and J genes are TRBV10-3 and TRBJ2-7; 10 nucleotides align to TRBD1. Germline assignment: CDR1 ENHRY and CDR2 SYGVKD. This CDR3 region has 19 residues. J gave up 2 bases and V 0 bases, and 13 bases lay outside the gene matches. Here the CDR3 reads CAISESPTHDRGRTYEQYF. CDR3 DNA sequence: TGTGCCATCAGTGAGTCCCCAACCCACGACAGGGGGCGAACCTACGAGCAGTACTTC.

The V and J genes are TRBV30 and TRBJ1-2; tentatively, D is TRBD1 (5 bases). The CDR3 totals 12 residues. Germline CDR1 is GTSNPN and CDR2 is SVGIG (reference sequence). V was trimmed by 3 bases and J by 6 bases, leaving 11 bases between them. CDR3 residues: CAWSKGGDGYTF. DNA of the CDR3: TGTGCCTGGAGCAAAGGAGGGGATGGCTACACCTTC.

The J gene is TRBJ2-7, the V gene TRBV7-9; 11 nucleotides agree with TRBD1. The V gene's germline CDR1 is SEHNR and CDR2 FQNEAQ (reference sequence). The CDR3 has 17 amino acids. V lost 5 bases and J lost 3; bases outside the gene matches: 12. CDR3 loop: CASSANSGQGGGYEQYF. DNA of the CDR3: TGTGCCAGCAGCGCTAACTCGGGACAGGGGGGGGGCTACGAGCAGTACTTC. The full variable domain, with the rest looked up from reference TRBV7-9 and TRBJ2-7, is DTGVSQNPRHKITKRGQNVTFRCDPISEHNRLYWYRQTLGQGPEFLTYFQNEAQLEKSRLLSDRFSAERPKGSFSTLEIQRTEQGDSAMYLCASSANSGQGGGYEQYFGPGTRLTVT.

The chain links TRBV28 to TRBJ2-7, with a possible D match to TRBD2 (6 bases). The CDR3 contains 14 residues. Germline CDR1 MDHEN, CDR2 SYDVKM. Trimming removed 10 bases at V and 3 bases at J, with 19 bases between. The CDR3 bases are TGTGCCACAAGTTGGGGGAGGCTCTACTACGAGCAGTACTTC. Translation: CATSWGRLYYEQYF.

J is TRBJ2-2 and V is TRBV11-3, with 9 bases aligning to TRBD1. The V gene's germline CDR1 is SGHNT and CDR2 YENEEA. CDR3 length: 14 residues. The V gene end was trimmed by 5 bases and the J gene end by 7 bases; junction bases not matched to a gene: 5. The CDR3 DNA is TGTGCCAGCAGCCACAGGGGGCGCGACGGGGAGCTGTTTTTT. This encodes CASSHRGRDGELFF.

The chain carries TRBV19 and TRBJ1-5; TRBD1 might be the D (6 bases). Germline V gene sequence: CDR1 LNHDA, CDR2 SQIVND (reference sequence). Between the trimmed V and J ends, which lost 2 bases and 3 bases, there was a span of 26 bases. The CDR3 is 20 residues long. As DNA, the CDR3 is TGTGCCAGTAGTATAAGGCATAGCAGGGGCCTTCCCGTTCTCAATCAGCCCCAGCATTTT. It specifies CASSIRHSRGLPVLNQPQHF.

The chain links TRBV7-8 to TRBJ2-7; 7 bases agree with TRBD2. V was pared by 1 base and J by 6 bases, with 12 bases of the junction left unmatched. The CDR3 length is 16 residues. CDR1 SGHVS and CDR2 FQNEAQ come from the germline V gene. DNA for the CDR3: TGTGCCAGCAGCTTAGGGGATCGGCGGGAGCCCGGCGAGCAGTACTTC. Its translation is CASSLGDRREPGEQYF.

This CDR3 is CASSPIQGESNQPQHF. DNA for the CDR3: TGTGCCAGCAGCCCAATCCAGGGGGAAAGCAATCAGCCCCAGCATTTT. The chain uses TRBV7-9 and TRBJ1-5; TRBD1 matches at 7 bases. Germline CDR1 SEHNR, CDR2 FQNEAQ (reference sequence). This CDR3 region has 16 residues. The V gene end was trimmed by 5 bases and the J gene end by 1 base; junction bases not matched to a gene: 8.

The chain recombines TRBV21-1 with TRBJ2-1; TRBD2 is the table's D call and was not checked against the DNA. TRBV21-1 is given as a pseudogene. CDR3 length equals 16 residues. CDR3 sequence reads: CASSKARTSGFNEQFF. The CDR3 DNA reads as TGTGCCAGCAGCAAAGCCCGGACTAGCGGTTTCAATGAGCAGTTCTTC.

The rearrangement links TRBV28 to TRBJ1-1, with 7 nucleotides matching TRBD1. V trimming: 7 bases; J trimming: 3 bases; junction bases outside the gene matches: 14. The CDR3 runs 16 residues. Germline CDR1 and CDR2: MDHEN and SYDVKM. CDR3 sequence (DNA): TGTGCCAGCACTCCAGAGGGGGCGCTTACCGACACTGAAGCTTTCTTT. It specifies CASTPEGALTDTEAFF. Supplemented by reference TRBV28 and TRBJ1-1, the full variable domain reads DVKVTQSSRYLVKRTGEKVFLECVQDMDHENMFWYRQDPGLGLRLIYFSYDVKMKEKGDIPEGYSVSREKKERFSLILESASTNQTSMYLCASTPEGALTDTEAFFGQGTRLTVV.

This sequence joins TRBV27 and TRBJ2-1; 16 bases agree with TRBD2. Germline-derived CDR1 and CDR2 are MNHEY and SMNVEV (reference sequence). The CDR3 runs to 18 residues. Trimming took 7 bases from V and 0 from J; bases not matched to a gene: 6. This CDR3 is CASIPGTSGRGSYNEQFF. The DNA for the CDR3 is TGTGCCAGCATCCCCGGGACTAGCGGGAGGGGCTCCTACAATGAGCAGTTCTTC.